This T cell receptor beta chain was captured in a study of blood T cell repertoires in COVID-19. Study information: Both acute and convalescent COVID-19 samples were obtained from the United States, Italy and Spain.

Original data processing: The assay estimated nucleated cells by amplifying reference gene primers. Profiling relied on immunoSEQ multiplex PCR, and the TCRdb table lists in-frame clones only, not all of them. V and J calls plus clone size are reproduced from that table; the DNA served to infer D and trimming. Of around 270,000 clones in the sample, 75% to 90% were seen once. The CDR3 has 14 amino acids. With V trimmed by 4 bases and J by 4 bases, 6 bases remained unmatched. Germline V gene lookup returns CDR1 GTSNPN and CDR2 SVGIG (reference sequence). The TCR originated in a man younger than 40 with acute or convalescent COVID-19. The chain uses TRBV30 and TRBJ1-5, with 8 bases fitting TRBD1. What was sequenced was peripheral blood. The CDR3 DNA sequence: TGTGCCTGGAATGCTAGGACAGGGAATCAGCCCCAGCATTTT. This encodes CAWNARTGNQPQHF.